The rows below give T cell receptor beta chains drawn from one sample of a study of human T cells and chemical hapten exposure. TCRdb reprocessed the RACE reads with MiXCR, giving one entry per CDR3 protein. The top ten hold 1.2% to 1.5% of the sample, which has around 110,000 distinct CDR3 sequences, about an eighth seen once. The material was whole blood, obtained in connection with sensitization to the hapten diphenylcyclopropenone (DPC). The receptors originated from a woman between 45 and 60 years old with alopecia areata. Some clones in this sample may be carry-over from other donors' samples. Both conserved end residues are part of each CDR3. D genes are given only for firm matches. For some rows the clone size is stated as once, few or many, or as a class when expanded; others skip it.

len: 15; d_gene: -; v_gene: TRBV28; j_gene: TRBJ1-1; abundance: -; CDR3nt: TGTGCCAGCAGTTCCCTCGCAAGCGGGAACACTGAAGCTTTCTTT; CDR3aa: CASSSLASGNTEAFF
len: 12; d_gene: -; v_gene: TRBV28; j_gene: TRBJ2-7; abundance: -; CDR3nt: TGTGCCAGCAGTTCAGGGACCGACGAGCAGTACTTC; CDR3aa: CASSSGTDEQYF
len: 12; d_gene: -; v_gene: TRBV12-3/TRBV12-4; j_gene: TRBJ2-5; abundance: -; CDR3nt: TGTGCCAGCAGATACCTGTTGGGGACCCAGTACTTC; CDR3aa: CASRYLLGTQYF
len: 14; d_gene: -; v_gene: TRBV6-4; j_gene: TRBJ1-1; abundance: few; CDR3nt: TGTGCCAGCAGTGACACGGGACACTCAACTGAAGCTTTCTTT; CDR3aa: CASSDTGHSTEAFF
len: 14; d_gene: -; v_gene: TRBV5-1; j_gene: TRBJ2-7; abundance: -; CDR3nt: TGCGCCAGCAGCTTCAAGCCGGACTCCTACGAGCAGTACTTC; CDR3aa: CASSFKPDSYEQYF
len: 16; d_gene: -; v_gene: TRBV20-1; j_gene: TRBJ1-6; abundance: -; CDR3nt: TGCAGTGCTAGAGGTCACCTGCGGGGAAGTAATTCACCCCTCCACTTT; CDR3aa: CSARGHLRGSNSPLHF
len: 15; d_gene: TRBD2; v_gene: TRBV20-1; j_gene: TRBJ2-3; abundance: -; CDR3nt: TGCAGTGCTGGGGGACTAGCGGGAATTGCAGATACGCAGTATTTT; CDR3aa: CSAGGLAGIADTQYF
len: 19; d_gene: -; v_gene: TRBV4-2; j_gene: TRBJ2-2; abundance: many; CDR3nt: TGTGCCAGCAGCCAAGTGGGGTGGCGCGACGTCCCAAACACCGGGGAGCTGTTTTTT; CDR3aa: CASSQVGWRDVPNTGELFF
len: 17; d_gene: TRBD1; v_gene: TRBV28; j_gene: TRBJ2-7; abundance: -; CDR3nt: TGTGCCAGCAGTTCCCACCGAGGACAGGGTAGCTCCTACGAGCAGTACTTC; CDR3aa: CASSSHRGQGSSYEQYF
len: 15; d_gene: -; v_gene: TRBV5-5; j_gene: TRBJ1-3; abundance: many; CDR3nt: TGTGCCAGCAGCTTGGCAGGGAGCTCTGGAAACACCATATATTTT; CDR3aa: CASSLAGSSGNTIYF
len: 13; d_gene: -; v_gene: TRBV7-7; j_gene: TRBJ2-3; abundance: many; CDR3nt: TGTGCTAGCAGCTTCCACCCGACAGATACGCAGTATTTT; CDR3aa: CASSFHPTDTQYF
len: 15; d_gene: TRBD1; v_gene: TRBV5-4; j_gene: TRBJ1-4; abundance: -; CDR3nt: TGTGCCAGCAGCGCGACAGGGTCGAGGAATGAAAAACTGTTTTTT; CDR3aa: CASSATGSRNEKLFF
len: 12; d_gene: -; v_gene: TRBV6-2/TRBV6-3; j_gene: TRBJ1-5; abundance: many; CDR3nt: TGTGCCAGCAGAAAAACCAATCAGCCCCAGCATTTT; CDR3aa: CASRKTNQPQHF
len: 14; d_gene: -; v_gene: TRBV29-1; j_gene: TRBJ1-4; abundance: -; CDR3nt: TGCAGCGTTGGATGGGGGGTGCGTAATGAAAAACTGTTTTTT; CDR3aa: CSVGWGVRNEKLFF
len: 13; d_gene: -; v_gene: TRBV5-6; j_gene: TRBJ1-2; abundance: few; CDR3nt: TGTGCCAGCAGCCTTTGGGACCCGGGAGGCTACACCTTC; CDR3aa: CASSLWDPGGYTF
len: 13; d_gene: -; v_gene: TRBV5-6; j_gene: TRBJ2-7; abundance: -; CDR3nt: TGTGCCAGCAGCAGTGGGGTCCACTACGAGCAGTACTTC; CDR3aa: CASSSGVHYEQYF
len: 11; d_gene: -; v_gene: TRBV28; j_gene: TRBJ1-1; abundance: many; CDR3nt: TGTGCCAGCAGTTTTGTCGGAAGGGGTTTCTTT; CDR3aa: CASSFVGRGFF
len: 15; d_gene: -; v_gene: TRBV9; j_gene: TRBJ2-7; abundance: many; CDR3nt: TGTGCCAGCAGCGTAGGGAGCTCCCGCCCCTACGAGCAGTACTTC; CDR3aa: CASSVGSSRPYEQYF
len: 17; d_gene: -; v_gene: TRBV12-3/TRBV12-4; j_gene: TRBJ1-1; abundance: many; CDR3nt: TGTGCCAGCAGTTTACGGATGGGAACAGCCATCAACACTGAAGCTTTCTTT; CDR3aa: CASSLRMGTAINTEAFF
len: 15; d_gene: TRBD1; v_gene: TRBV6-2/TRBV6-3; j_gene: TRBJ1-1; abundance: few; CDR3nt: TGTGCCAGCAACCCTTGGACAGGGGTTAACACTGAAGCTTTCTTT; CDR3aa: CASNPWTGVNTEAFF
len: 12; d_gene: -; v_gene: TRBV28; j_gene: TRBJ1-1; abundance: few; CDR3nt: TGTGCCAGCAGGATACAGAGCACTGAAGCTTTCTTT; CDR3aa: CASRIQSTEAFF
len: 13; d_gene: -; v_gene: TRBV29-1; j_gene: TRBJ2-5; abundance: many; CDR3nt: TGCAGCGTTGAACCCCAGGCGCGAGAGACCCAGTACTTC; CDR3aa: CSVEPQARETQYF
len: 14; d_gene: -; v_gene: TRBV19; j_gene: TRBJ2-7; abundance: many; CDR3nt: TGTGCCAGTAGACCAACGGCCACCGTTTACGAGCAGTACTTC; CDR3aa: CASRPTATVYEQYF
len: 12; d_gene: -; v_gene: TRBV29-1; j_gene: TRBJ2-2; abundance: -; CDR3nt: TGCAGCGTTGCGATTGGGCCCGGGGAGCTGTTTTTT; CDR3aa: CSVAIGPGELFF
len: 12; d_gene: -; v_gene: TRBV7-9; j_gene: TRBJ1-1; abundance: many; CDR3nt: TGTGCCAGCAGCTTGAATCGTGCGGGAGCTTTCTTT; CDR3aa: CASSLNRAGAFF
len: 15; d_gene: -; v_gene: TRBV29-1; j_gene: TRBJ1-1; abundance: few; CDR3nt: TGCAGCGTTCTTTTACCTAAACTGCGGGACACTGAAGCTTTCTTT; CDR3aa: CSVLLPKLRDTEAFF
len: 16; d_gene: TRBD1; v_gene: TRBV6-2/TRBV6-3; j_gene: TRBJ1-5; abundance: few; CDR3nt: TGTGCCAGCAGCCACAGGGGGTCTGCAAGCAATCAGCCCCAGCATTTT; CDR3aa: CASSHRGSASNQPQHF
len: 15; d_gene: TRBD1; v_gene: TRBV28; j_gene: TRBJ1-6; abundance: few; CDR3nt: TGTGCCAGCAGTTCCTCCGGGACAGGCGATTCACCCCTCCACTTT; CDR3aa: CASSSSGTGDSPLHF
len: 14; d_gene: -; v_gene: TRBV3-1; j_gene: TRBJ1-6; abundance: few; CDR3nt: TGTGCCAGCCGTACTCTGGCTAATAATTCACCCCTCCACTTT; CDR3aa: CASRTLANNSPLHF
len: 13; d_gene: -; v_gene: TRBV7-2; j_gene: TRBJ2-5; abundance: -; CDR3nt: TGTGCCAGCAGCTTACCCCCAACAGAGACCCAGTACTTC; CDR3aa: CASSLPPTETQYF
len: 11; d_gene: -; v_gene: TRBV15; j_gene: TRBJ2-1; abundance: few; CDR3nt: TGTGCCACCAGCAGCACTAGCCAAGAGTTCTTC; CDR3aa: CATSSTSQEFF
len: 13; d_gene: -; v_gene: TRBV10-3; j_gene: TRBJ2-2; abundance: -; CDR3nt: TGTGCCATCAGTGGGGTGAACACCGGGGAGCTGTTTTTT; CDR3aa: CAISGVNTGELFF
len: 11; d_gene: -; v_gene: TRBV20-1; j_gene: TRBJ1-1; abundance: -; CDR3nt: TGCAGTGCTAGACTCGTATGGGAAGCTTTCTTT; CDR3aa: CSARLVWEAFF